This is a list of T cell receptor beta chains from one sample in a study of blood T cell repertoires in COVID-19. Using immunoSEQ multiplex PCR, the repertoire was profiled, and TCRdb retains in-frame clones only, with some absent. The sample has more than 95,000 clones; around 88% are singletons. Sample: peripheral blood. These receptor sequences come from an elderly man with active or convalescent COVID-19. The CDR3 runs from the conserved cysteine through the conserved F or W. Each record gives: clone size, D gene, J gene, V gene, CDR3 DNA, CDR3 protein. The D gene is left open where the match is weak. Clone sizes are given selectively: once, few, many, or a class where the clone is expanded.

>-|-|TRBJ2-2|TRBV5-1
TGCGCCAGCAGCTATGCGGGGGCACCGAACACCGGGGAGCTGTTTTTT
CASSYAGAPNTGELFF
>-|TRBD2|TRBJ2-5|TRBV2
TGTGCCAGCAGGGATACGGGTCTCCTAGCGGGGGCCCGGGAGACCCAGTACTTC
CASRDTGLLAGARETQYF
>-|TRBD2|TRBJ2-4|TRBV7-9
TGTGCCAGCAGCCCCCGGATAGCGGGGGAAAACATTCAGTACTTC
CASSPRIAGENIQYF
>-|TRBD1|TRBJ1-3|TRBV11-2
TGTGCCAGCAGTACAGGGGCCTCTGGAAACACCATATATTTT
CASSTGASGNTIYF
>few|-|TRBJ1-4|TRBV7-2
TGTGCCAGCAGCCATAATGAAAAACTGTTTTTT
CASSHNEKLFF
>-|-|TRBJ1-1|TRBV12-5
TGTGCTAGTGCATTTGCCGGGACTGAAGCTTTCTTT
CASAFAGTEAFF
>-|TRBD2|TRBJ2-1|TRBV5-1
TGCGCCAGCAGCCCCGAGCGGGGGATTGACAATGAGCAGTTCTTC
CASSPERGIDNEQFF
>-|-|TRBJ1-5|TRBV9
TGTGCCAGCTCACCGGGGGACTTTGGACAGCCCCAGCATTTT
CASSPGDFGQPQHF
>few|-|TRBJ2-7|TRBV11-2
TGTGCCAGCAGCCCTCACCCGGCCAGGGGCCTATCCTACGAGCAGTACTTC
CASSPHPARGLSYEQYF
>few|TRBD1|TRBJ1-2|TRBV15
TGTGCCACCAGCAGGTTTGACAGGGAAGCCTATGGCTACACCTTC
CATSRFDREAYGYTF
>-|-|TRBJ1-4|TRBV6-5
TGTGCCAGCAGTTACTCGGGAGGCCATAATGAAAAACTGTTTTTT
CASSYSGGHNEKLFF
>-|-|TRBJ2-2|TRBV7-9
TGTGCCAGCAGCTTAAGACAGACGAACACCGGGGAGCTGTTTTTT
CASSLRQTNTGELFF